This record covers a single T cell receptor beta chain. Its antigen is undetermined. This sample is part of a study of cytomegalovirus exposure and HLA in healthy donors. Points from the study as a whole: One later analysis, an examination of the roughly 130 validation repertoires, found that first-cohort TCR clusters tended to co-occur in them. There were around 160 TCR beta chains listed as cytomegalovirus-associated.

Profiling relied on immunoSEQ multiplex PCR, and the TCRdb table lists in-frame clones only, not all of them. The sample lists roughly 250,000 clones; approximately 87% were seen once. The donors formed part of the roughly 120-subject validation cohort, distinct from the roughly 640-subject first cohort. The source of this sequence is a man aged 18 to 35 in good health and CMV-seronegative. The specimen sequenced was PBMCs.

The chain's CDR3 is CASAEGVWAEAFF. The CDR3 DNA reads as TGTGCCAGCGCGGAAGGAGTTTGGGCTGAAGCTTTCTTT. V usage is TRBV6-1 and J usage is TRBJ1-1; no clear D gene. The V and J ends lost 8 bases and 6 bases respectively, with 16 bases between them. This CDR3 region has 13 residues. Germline CDR1 reads MNHNS; CDR2 reads SASEGT.